What follows describes a single T cell receptor (beta chain). No antigen is known for it. Base qualities are not recorded, but no much larger clone differs from it by a single base. Libraries were made using the immunoSEQ multiplex PCR assay. Regarding the original processing steps: During preprocessing, nonproductive sequences were discarded, as were any CDR3s that did not begin with C, did not end with F or W, or were shorter than 7 amino acids. Antigen-specific clonotypes were called with the MANAFEST web app, based on expansion relative to reference and other culture wells. A clone was considered positive if significant expansion relative to the reference culture was observed in 2 of 3 replicate wells at an FDR below 0.05. For a clone to be considered positive, significant expansion relative to all other tandem wells and an odds ratio above 5 were also required. CDR3 homology was quantified as pairwise Levenshtein distance, calculated with the stringdist R package after three terminal residues were trimmed from each end. TCRdb provides this immuneACCESS table in a form limited to in-frame rearrangements. Some clones are lacking; in checked studies, under half of them reflect an unresolved V gene, and why the rest are absent is not known. V and J calls and clone size are copied from that table; D and trimming were computed from the DNA. The sample yields about 18,000 clones; over 60% were counted once. Roughly 30% of the sample comes from the top ten.

CD4+ T cells from unexposed donors were collected before the COVID-19 pandemic (2011-2018). Following 10 days of culture, the EasySep CD4+ T cell isolation kit was used to isolate CD4+ T cells. As cell number allowed, CD4+ T cells from unexposed donors were tested for reactivity to SARS-CoV-2 S and N and to four common cold coronavirus spike pools. Each well held 1.5 million to 2 million PBMCs cultured in IMDM containing roughly 5.2% human AB serum and roughly 9.3 IU/ml IL-2. Half of the culture medium was replaced with fresh IL-2-containing medium on days 3 and 7. In general, triplicate replicate wells were used for every peptide culture condition. The leukapheresis product for the unexposed donors was obtained through commercial purchase. Ficoll-Paque PLUS gradient centrifugation was used to isolate PBMCs from either whole blood or leukapheresis product. PBMCs were either used fresh in the expansion assay or cryopreserved at -140 degrees C. The QIAamp Micro DNA Kit was used to extract genomic DNA from the CD4+ T cells.

This entry comes from a study of CD4 T cells in relation to SARS-CoV-2 and coronaviruses (dated by TCRdb to 2020 to 2022). General notes on the study: In the ViraFEST assay, PBMCs were cultured with antigen for less than eleven days, after which TCR beta CDR3s were sequenced to identify clonal expansions specific to the antigen. An HIV-1 Nef peptide pool or a culture without peptide was used as the negative reference condition. Patient-derived lymphoblastoid cell lines were used to map the HLA restriction of shared crossreactive spike epitopes. The study assessed, at the TCR clonotype level, memory CD4+ T cell crossreactivity between SARS-CoV-2 and common cold coronavirus spike proteins. The Adaptive Biotechnologies TCR-sequencing kit was used to sequence samples from three pre-COVID donors and the naive versus memory experiments, while other data came from Illumina-based sequencing. A different, Illumina-based TCR-beta assay was used to sequence expansion assays from other donors in the study.

Broad study findings and their caveats: The study was limited by small numbers of patients and tested TCRs. In around two thirds of donors, memory CD4+ clonotypes turned up that crossrecognized SARS-CoV-2 and at least one common cold coronavirus spike. Since the crossreactivity analysis centred on spike protein, crossreactivity against other viral proteins was not assessed. No donor contributed both pre-pandemic and post-infection samples, which limited tracing the source of pre-existing responses. Compared with monoreactive clones, crossreactive clones had significantly weaker SARS-CoV-2-driven expansion, a result consistent with antigenic imprinting.

Reading from cysteine to phenylalanine, the CDR3 counts 11 amino acids. Of all the DNA, just the CDR3 is kept, 33 bases in frame from base 1. The germline ends are 9 bases apart after V is trimmed by 3 bases and J by 6 bases. The germline V gene encodes CDR1 DFQATT and CDR2 SNEGSKA (reference sequence). The clonotype originates from a human donor in good health. The V and J segments used are TRBV20-1 and TRBJ2-7, with TRBD1 perhaps the D gene, on 6 matching bases. Sequenced material: CD4+ T cells from PBMCs, cultured in vitro. The DNA reads as follows: TGCAGTGCTAGCGCACAGGGCGAGCAGTACTTC. This yields the protein CSASAQGEQYF.